One sample yielded the 31 T cell receptor beta chains listed below, sequenced in a study of T cells after posttransplantation cyclophosphamide. This table comes from immunoSEQ multiplex PCR, and its TCRdb copy is limited to in-frame clones, with some not included. This table holds about 40,000 clones with no singletons; the top ten claim 5.9%. The sequenced material came from PBMCs. These receptors all come from a man younger than 45 in good health and a related stem cell transplant donor.

At least ten counts were recorded for this clone. V is TRBV12-3 or TRBV12-4 and J is TRBJ2-6, with 7 positions matching TRBD1. The CDR3 runs 17 residues. V lost 7 bases and J lost 0; bases outside the gene matches: 9. CDR3 amino acids: CASTSGQSFSGANVLTF. CDR3 nucleotides: TGTGCCAGCACCTCGGGACAGTCCTTCTCTGGGGCCAACGTCCTGACTTTC.

This clone has ten or more counts. V usage is TRBV28 and J usage is TRBJ1-4; TRBD1 might be the D (5 bases). In germline, CDR1 is MDHEN, CDR2 SYDVKM. The CDR3 sequence is 16 residues long. V was clipped by 4 bases and J by 7 bases, with 19 bases between them. As DNA, the CDR3 is TGTGCCAGCAGTTCCCGTCCGGGGCCGGGGGGTGAAAAACTGTTTTTT. This translates into CASSSRPGPGGEKLFF.

In its sample, this clone was seen many times. This chain joins TRBV6-6 and TRBJ1-4; D remains unclear. The ends were cut back, 2 bases at V and 8 bases at J, with 12 bases in the middle. This CDR3 spans 14 amino acids. Per germline, CDR1 MNHNY and CDR2 SVGAGI (reference sequence). The CDR3 nucleotides are TGTGCCAGCAGTTACAAGCGGAAGGTAGAAAAACTGTTTTTT. It yields the protein CASSYKRKVEKLFF.

There are many counts of this clone. The V and J genes are TRBV5-1 and TRBJ2-1; tentatively, D is TRBD2 (5 bases). V lost 5 bases to trimming and J lost 4 bases, with 10 bases between them. In germline, CDR1 is SGHRS, CDR2 YFSETQ. CDR3 size: 13 residues. Written as DNA, the CDR3 is TGCGCCAGCAGACTAGGACTTTACAATGAGCAGTTCTTC. It codes for CASRLGLYNEQFF.

This chain links TRBV7-8 with TRBJ2-1, with 10 bases lining up with TRBD1. The trim removed 2 bases at V and 6 bases at J, leaving 4 bases unmatched. The length of the CDR3 is 15 residues. The germline V gene has CDR1 SGHVS and CDR2 FQNEAQ. The CDR3 region is CASSLSGTGVNEQFF. CDR3 sequence (DNA): TGTGCCAGCAGCTTATCGGGGACAGGGGTCAATGAGCAGTTCTTC.

This clone has ten or more counts. The chain uses TRBV7-3 and TRBJ2-3; 10 bases line up with TRBD2. The CDR3 runs 15 residues. Germline V gene data show CDR1 as SGHTA and CDR2 as FQGTGA. J lost 2 bases, V lost 5 bases, and 4 bases had no gene match. CDR3 loop: CASSPLAGDTDTQYF. Written as DNA, the CDR3 is TGTGCCAGCAGCCCCCTAGCGGGGGACACAGATACGCAGTATTTT.

This clone was found many times. This chain connects TRBV14 to TRBJ2-7, with a possible D match to TRBD1 (6 bases). Per germline, CDR1 SGHDN and CDR2 FVKESK. This CDR3 has 16 amino acids. The ends were cut back, 3 bases at V and 7 bases at J, with 22 bases in the middle. CDR3 in amino acids: CASSQGQGISLGEQYF. In DNA, the CDR3 is TGTGCCAGCAGCCAGGGTCAGGGGATTTCGTTGGGTGAGCAGTACTTC.

This clone was seen at least ten times. The chain links TRBV7-2 to TRBJ1-2, with D tentatively TRBD1 (6 bases). V shed 3 bases and J shed 3 bases, with 14 bases lying between them. Germline CDR1 reads SGHTA; CDR2 reads FQGNSA. The CDR3 totals 15 residues. CDR3 sequence reads: CASSFPGRGYYGYTF. In DNA, the CDR3 is TGTGCCAGCAGCTTCCCGGGCAGGGGTTACTATGGCTACACCTTC. Based on the CDR3 plus reference TRBV7-2 and TRBJ1-2, the full variable domain is GAGVSQSPSNKVTEKGKDVELRCDPISGHTALYWYRQSLGQGLEFLIYFQGNSAPDKSGLPSDRFSAERTGGSVSTLTIQRTQQEDSAVYLCASSFPGRGYYGYTFGSGTRLTVV.

This clone was detected a few times. The chain recombines TRBV29-1 with TRBJ2-3; 9 bases match TRBD2. Unmatched junction bases numbered 4, after V lost 7 bases and J lost 2 bases. The CDR3 sequence is 13 residues long. Germline V gene lookup returns CDR1 SQVTM and CDR2 ANQGSEA. The CDR3 reads CSAAGGITDTQYF. The CDR3 region has the DNA TGCAGCGCAGCGGGGGGAATCACAGATACGCAGTATTTT.

This clone was seen repeatedly, ten times or more. The chain carries TRBV6-5 and TRBJ1-3; no clear D gene. The CDR3 totals 15 residues. Trimming left V 2 bases short and J 0 bases short, with 8 bases between. Germline V gives CDR1 MNHEY, CDR2 SVGAGI. This CDR3 reads CASSYDTRSGNTIYF. In nucleotides, the CDR3 is TGTGCCAGCAGTTACGACACTCGCTCTGGAAACACCATATATTTT.

This clone occurred many times. This chain links TRBV4-1 with TRBJ2-3; 7 bases align to TRBD1. The V gene end was trimmed by 4 bases and the J gene end by 6 bases; junction bases not matched to a gene: 4. Per the germline V gene, CDR1 is MGHRA and CDR2 is YSYEKL. This CDR3 is 13 amino acids long. CDR3 sequence: CASSLDREDTQYF. The CDR3 region has the DNA TGCGCCAGCAGCCTCGACAGGGAGGATACGCAGTATTTT.

This clone has ten or more counts. The CDR3 DNA follows: TGTGCCAGCAGCTTGAAGGGAAGGGGAACTGAAGCTTTCTTT. It translates to CASSLKGRGTEAFF. The chain has TRBV7-9 and TRBJ1-1; perhaps TRBD1 as D (5 bases). Germline lookup yields CDR1 SEHNR and CDR2 FQNEAQ (reference sequence). Between the trimmed V and J ends, which lost 3 bases and 5 bases, there was a span of 13 bases. The CDR3 contains 14 residues.

The rearrangement uses TRBV24-1 and TRBJ2-3; 8 bases are shared with TRBD1. The V segment lost 2 bases and the J segment 4 bases; nucleotides outside the gene matches: 7. This CDR3 is built from 16 residues. Per the germline V gene, CDR1 is KGHDR and CDR2 is SFDVKD. CDR3 protein: CATSDSRTGFADTQYF. DNA of the CDR3: TGTGCCACCAGTGATTCCCGGACAGGGTTCGCAGATACGCAGTATTTT.

This clone was counted ten times or more. The CDR3 protein is CASSIPRGGQFEQFF. CDR3 DNA: TGTGCCAGCAGCATTCCCCGGGGGGGGCAGTTTGAGCAGTTCTTC. The chain recombines TRBV5-4 with TRBJ2-1; 8 nucleotides line up with TRBD2. Germline CDR1 reads SGHNT; CDR2 reads YYREEE (reference sequence). The CDR3 is 15 amino acids. With 4 bases clipped from V and 9 bases from J, the junction kept 12 bases outside the gene matches.

This clone was found many times. The chain's CDR3 is CASSLSLAGGTGELFF. The DNA of the CDR3 is TGTGCCAGCAGCTTAAGCCTAGCGGGGGGGACCGGGGAGCTGTTTTTT. The chain links TRBV7-3 to TRBJ2-2, with TRBD2 identical over 12 bases. V was clipped by 1 base and J by 5 bases; unmatched bases: 2. Germline CDR1 and CDR2: SGHTA and FQGTGA. The CDR3 is made up of 16 amino acids.

This clone was counted at least ten times. The chain employs TRBV7-6 and TRBJ2-2; 7 bases are a match to TRBD1. This CDR3 has 16 amino acids. The V and J ends lost 1 base and 1 base, in that order; junction bases with no gene match: 3. CDR1 is SGHVS and CDR2 is FNYEAQ in the germline V gene. The CDR3 loop is CASSLVQGLNTGELFF. The CDR3 bases are TGTGCCAGCAGCTTAGTACAGGGGTTGAACACCGGGGAGCTGTTTTTT. Complete variable domain (other parts from reference TRBV7-6 and TRBJ2-2): GAGVSQSPRYKVTKRGQDVALRCDPISGHVSLYWYRQALGQGPEFLTYFNYEAQQDKSGLPNDRFSAERPEGSISTLTIQRTEQRDSAMYRCASSLVQGLNTGELFFGEGSRLTVL.

This clone was recorded at least ten times. The chain uses TRBV5-6 and TRBJ1-3; 8 bases agree with TRBD1. This CDR3 is 15 amino acids long. Germline assignment: CDR1 SGHDT and CDR2 YYEEEE. The trim removed 0 bases at V and 4 bases at J, leaving 3 bases unmatched. Here the CDR3 DNA reads TGTGCCAGCAGCTTGGCCCGGACAGGGGGAAACACCATATATTTT. Translated: CASSLARTGGNTIYF. Combining the CDR3 with reference TRBV5-6 and TRBJ1-3 gives the whole variable domain DAGVTQSPTHLIKTRGQQVTLRCSPKSGHDTVSWYQQALGQGPQFIFQYYEEEERQRGNFPDRFSGHQFPNYSSELNVNALLLGDSALYLCASSLARTGGNTIYFGEGSWLTVV.

In this sample, this clone turned up many times. The rearrangement uses TRBV11-2 and TRBJ2-4, with 7 bases aligning to TRBD2. Germline CDR1 and CDR2: SGHAT and FQNNGV. CDR3 length: 18 amino acids. V shed 1 base, J shed 0 bases, and the junction held 9 bases outside the gene matches. CDR3 bases: TGTGCCAGCAGCTTAGGTCTTTGGGGCGGGGGAGCCAAAAACATTCAGTACTTC. Its protein is CASSLGLWGGGAKNIQYF. Full variable domain (remainder filled in from reference TRBV11-2 and TRBJ2-4): EAGVAQSPRYKIIEKRQSVAFWCNPISGHATLYWYQQILGQGPKLLIQFQNNGVVDDSQLPKDRFSAERLKGVDSTLKIQPAKLEDSAVYLCASSLGLWGGGAKNIQYFGAGTRLSVL.

At least ten counts were recorded for this clone. The chain recombines TRBV10-3 with TRBJ2-1; TRBD2 is a possible D gene (7 bases). V was trimmed by 2 bases and J by 8 bases, leaving 19 bases between them. Germline V CDR1 and CDR2: ENHRY, SYGVKD. The CDR3 covers 16 residues. As DNA, the CDR3 is TGTGCCATCAGTGAGACCTTCCGGGGGGCCGGGGATGAGCAGTTCTTC. It translates to CAISETFRGAGDEQFF.

This clone was seen at least ten times. This chain joins TRBV6-5 and TRBJ2-7; D is perhaps TRBD1 (6 bases). Germline V gene data show CDR1 as MNHEY and CDR2 as SVGAGI. V lost 6 bases and J 4 bases, leaving 16 bases between the germline ends. This CDR3 spans 14 amino acids. CDR3: CASRRDRNVYEQYF. In DNA, the CDR3 is TGTGCCAGCAGACGTGACAGGAACGTATACGAGCAGTACTTC.

This clone was detected many times. The J gene is TRBJ1-4, the V gene TRBV6-2 or TRBV6-3; the D gene is possibly TRBD1 (6 bases). The V end lost 0 bases, the J end lost 0 bases, and 23 bases lay between the germline ends. Germline lookup yields CDR1 MNHEY and CDR2 SVGEGT. The CDR3 is made up of 21 amino acids. The CDR3 here is CASSYSGVGWTAVPTNEKLFF. CDR3 bases: TGTGCCAGCAGTTACTCAGGTGTCGGATGGACAGCAGTCCCAACTAATGAAAAACTGTTTTTT.

This clone occurred many times. V gene TRBV5-5 combines with J gene TRBJ1-4; TRBD1 matches at 7 bases. This CDR3 spans 14 amino acids. CDR1 and CDR2 from the germline V gene are SGHKS and YYEKEE (reference sequence). The V segment lost 1 base and the J segment 7 bases; nucleotides outside the gene matches: 4. The DNA for the CDR3 is TGTGCCAGCAGCTTGACAGGGGTCGGTGAAAAACTGTTTTTT. Its protein product is CASSLTGVGEKLFF.

In this sample, this clone turned up many times. The chain recombines TRBV12-5 with TRBJ2-7, with a weak D call TRBD1 (5 bases). Germline V gene sequence: CDR1 LGHNT, CDR2 FRNRAP. This CDR3 is 13 amino acids long. Trimming took off 6 bases at V and 2 bases at J, with 11 bases between the two ends. CDR3 sequence (DNA): TGTGCTAGTGGCCTCGACAGCGCCTACGAGCAGTACTTC. Translated: CASGLDSAYEQYF. Full variable domain (rest looked up from reference TRBV12-5 and TRBJ2-7): DARVTQTPRHKVTEMGQEVTMRCQPILGHNTVFWYRQTMMQGLELLAYFRNRAPLDDSGMPKDRFSAEMPDATLATLKIQPSEPRDSAVYFCASGLDSAYEQYFGPGTRLTVT.

The table lists this clone with many counts. V usage is TRBV6-4 and J usage is TRBJ1-1, with 10 bases lining up with TRBD1. V was pared by 5 bases and J by 6 bases, with 9 bases of the junction left unmatched. Germline CDR1 MRHNA, CDR2 SNTAGT. The CDR3 is made up of 15 amino acids. CDR3 DNA: TGTGCCAGCAGTAAAAATCCGGGACAGGGGTCTGAAGCTTTCTTT. Its protein product is CASSKNPGQGSEAFF.

The sample holds many counts of this clone. The genes are TRBV5-1 and TRBJ2-3; 10 nucleotides match TRBD2. Germline CDR1 reads SGHRS; CDR2 reads YFSETQ. This CDR3 has 15 amino acids. J gave up 3 bases and V 6 bases, and 7 bases lay outside the gene matches. The CDR3 coding sequence is TGCGCCAGCAACGTAGCGGGGGGTCTAACAGATACGCAGTATTTT. Its protein is CASNVAGGLTDTQYF.

This clone was counted a few times. V is TRBV24-1 and J is TRBJ1-5; 10 bases agree with TRBD1. The V gene end was trimmed by 5 bases and the J gene end by 5 bases; junction bases not matched to a gene: 5. The CDR3 runs to 15 residues. The germline gives CDR1 KGHDR, CDR2 SFDVKD. The CDR3 nucleotides read TGTGCCACCAGTGCCGCGACAGGGGGCGATCAGCCCCAGCATTTT. This sequence encodes CATSAATGGDQPQHF.

The sample holds many counts of this clone. This chain links TRBV28 with TRBJ1-6; the match to TRBD1 covers 9 bases. The CDR3 contains 15 residues. Germline loops: CDR1 MDHEN, CDR2 SYDVKM. V lost 8 bases, J lost 6 bases, and 8 bases stayed unmatched. This chain's CDR3 is CASSKGGQGNSPLHF. The CDR3 bases are TGTGCCAGCTCTAAGGGGGGACAGGGTAATTCACCCCTCCACTTT.

This clone has a count of ten or more. This chain joins TRBV15 and TRBJ1-5; tentatively, D is TRBD1 (6 bases). V lost 3 bases, J lost 0 bases, and 18 bases lay in between. This CDR3 spans 18 amino acids. Per the germline V gene, CDR1 is LNHNV and CDR2 is YYDKDF (reference sequence). CDR3 sequence reads: CATSSPIRQVNSNQPQHF. The DNA for the CDR3 is TGTGCCACCAGCAGTCCTATACGACAGGTTAATAGCAATCAGCCCCAGCATTTT.

This clone has at least ten counts. V is TRBV5-1 and J is TRBJ1-6, with 8 bases that match TRBD1. With V trimmed by 4 bases and J by 6 bases, 3 bases remained unmatched. CDR1 is SGHRS, CDR2 YFSETQ, per germline. The length of the CDR3 is 14 residues. The CDR3 DNA reads as TGCGCCAGCAGCGACACAGGGGGTAATTCACCCCTCCACTTT. It specifies CASSDTGGNSPLHF.

This clone appeared a few times. The J gene is TRBJ1-4, the V gene TRBV30; weak D call: TRBD1 (5 bases). V was clipped by 0 bases and J by 6 bases, with 23 bases between them. Germline V gene lookup returns CDR1 GTSNPN and CDR2 SVGIG (reference sequence). This CDR3 has 18 residues. CDR3 sequence (DNA): TGTGCCTGGAGTGTACAGGAGCCGGGTCGAGGGTTAGATGAAAAACTGTTTTTT. Residues: CAWSVQEPGRGLDEKLFF.

Many counts were recorded for this clone. The rearrangement links TRBV5-1 to TRBJ1-2, with 8 bases lining up with TRBD1. Germline V gives CDR1 SGHRS, CDR2 YFSETQ. This CDR3 is 14 amino acids long. With 4 bases clipped from V and 3 bases from J, the junction kept 5 bases outside the gene matches. The CDR3 loop reads CASSLAGGDYGYTF. The CDR3 DNA sequence: TGCGCCAGCAGCCTCGCAGGGGGCGACTATGGCTACACCTTC.